These 16 T cell receptor beta chains were sequenced from one sample in a study of T cell responses to AZD1222 COVID-19 vaccine (dated by TCRdb to the early 2020s). Taken with the paper, the label for time point translates to: about 28 days (+/-7) after the second vaccine dose. The library was obtained by the immunoSEQ multiplex PCR assay. What TCRdb holds here is the immuneACCESS table cut down to in-frame rearrangements. Part of the clones is not present; checked against another copy, under half of the missing clones reflect an unresolved V gene, and the others are unexplained. The sample has about 180,000 clones on record, 85% to 90% of them singletons. Under 14% of the sample is in the top ten clones. Here the sequenced sample was peripheral blood, taken 28 days after the second AZD1222 dose. All receptors derive from an adult who received the AZD1222 COVID-19 vaccine.

The table lists this clone with many counts. The genes are TRBV6-1 and TRBJ2-7, with D perhaps being TRBD1 or TRBD2 (5 bases each). V shed 5 bases and J shed 5 bases, with 19 bases lying between them. There are 15 residues in the CDR3. From germline, CDR1 is MNHNS and CDR2 SASEGT. The CDR3: CASSPRDGLFNEQYF. The CDR3 DNA follows: TGTGCCAGCAGTCCCCGGGACGGCCTGTTTAACGAGCAGTACTTC.

This chain uses TRBV4-2 with TRBJ1-6, with D tentatively TRBD1 (6 bases). Trimming left V 4 bases short and J 2 bases short, with 15 bases between. The CDR3 contains 17 residues. Germline lookup yields CDR1 LGHNA and CDR2 YNFKEQ. CDR3 residues: CASSPTGGGTYNSPLHF. Written as DNA, the CDR3 is TGTGCCAGCAGCCCGACGGGAGGGGGAACCTATAATTCACCCCTCCACTTT.

This clone was found a few times. The V gene is TRBV25-1, the J gene TRBJ1-2; unclear D gene. Germline CDR1 reads MGHDK; CDR2 reads SYGVNS. Trimming took 0 bases from V and 4 from J, leaving 9 bases between them. The CDR3 extends over 14 amino acids. The CDR3 here is CASSEYGFSYGYTF. The CDR3 DNA sequence: TGTGCCAGCAGTGAATACGGATTTTCCTATGGCTACACCTTC.

The V and J genes are TRBV9 and TRBJ2-2; 10 positions agree with TRBD2. This CDR3 region has 16 residues. Germline trimming cut 2 bases from V and 4 bases from J; bases unmatched to any gene: 5. Germline CDR1 SGDLS, CDR2 YYNGEE. This CDR3 is CASSVVQRGGTGELFF. DNA for the CDR3: TGTGCCAGCAGCGTCGTACAGCGGGGGGGCACCGGGGAGCTGTTTTTT.

The gene calls are TRBV25-1 and TRBJ2-5; perhaps TRBD1 as D (6 bases). CDR3 length: 12 residues. V lost 4 bases to trimming and J lost 4 bases, with 7 bases between them. CDR1 and CDR2 from the germline V gene are MGHDK and SYGVNS. The CDR3, as DNA: TGTGCCAGCAGTGGAGGGGGAGAGACCCAGTACTTC. As protein: CASSGGGETQYF.

This rearrangement joins TRBV29-1 to TRBJ2-6, with 7 bases lining up with TRBD1. There are 14 residues in the CDR3. The junction had 4 bases not matched to a gene; V was cut back by 6 bases and J by 2 bases. CDR1 is SQVTM, CDR2 ANQGSEA, per germline. CDR3 nucleotide sequence: TGCAGCGTCACAGGGGATACTGGGGCCAACGTCCTGACTTTC. Amino acid sequence: CSVTGDTGANVLTF.

The V call is TRBV18, the J call TRBJ2-5; D is possibly TRBD1 or TRBD2 (5 bases each). In germline, CDR1 is KGHSH, CDR2 LQKENI. The CDR3 is 16 amino acids. V was shortened by 2 bases and J by 5 bases, with 18 bases between the two germline ends. CDR3 sequence: CASSPTQVGVGETQYF. The CDR3 region has the DNA TGTGCCAGCTCACCAACCCAGGTGGGGGTAGGCGAGACCCAGTACTTC.

The J gene is TRBJ2-7, the V gene TRBV18; 7 bases agree with TRBD2. Trimming cost V 6 bases and J 5 bases; bases outside gene matches: 7. CDR3 length: 13 amino acids. CDR1 and CDR2 from the germline V gene are KGHSH and LQKENI. This CDR3 reads CASSPTRGDEQYF. The DNA for the CDR3 is TGTGCCAGCTCCCCGACCCGGGGGGACGAGCAGTACTTC.

V gene TRBV30 combines with J gene TRBJ2-1; D is possibly TRBD1 (6 bases). The CDR3 sequence is 13 residues long. Germline V lookup: CDR1 GTSNPN, CDR2 SVGIG (reference sequence). V dropped 4 bases and J dropped 4 bases, with 11 bases sitting between them. CDR3 in DNA: TGTGCCTGGACGCGGACAGCTTACAATGAGCAGTTCTTC. This gives the protein CAWTRTAYNEQFF.

This sequence joins TRBV7-9 and TRBJ1-4; D might be TRBD1 (6 bases). CDR3 length: 16 residues. Germline CDR1 and CDR2: SEHNR and FQNEAQ (reference sequence). Trimming took 5 bases from V and 4 from J, leaving 17 bases between them. The CDR3: CASSLTSGVRNEKLFF. CDR3 DNA sequence: TGTGCCAGCAGCCTAACCTCAGGGGTCCGTAATGAAAAACTGTTTTTT.

The CDR3 DNA follows: TGTGCCAGCAGTTGGGAAGGCGGATCAAACACTGAAGCTTTCTTT. It codes for CASSWEGGSNTEAFF. The V gene is TRBV6-5, the J gene TRBJ1-1; D remains ambiguous. The CDR3 is 15 residues long. V shed 4 bases and J shed 2 bases, with 14 bases lying between them. In germline, CDR1 is MNHEY, CDR2 SVGAGI.

The rearrangement links TRBV19 to TRBJ2-1; D remains ambiguous. The CDR3 has 14 residues. Germline CDR1 reads LNHDA; CDR2 reads SQIVND (reference sequence). The V and J ends lost 0 bases and 8 bases respectively, with 11 bases between them. This chain's CDR3 is CASSIDGAGYEQFF. DNA of the CDR3: TGTGCCAGTAGTATAGATGGAGCTGGCTATGAGCAGTTCTTC.

The rearrangement links TRBV24-1 to TRBJ2-3; 9 nucleotides align to TRBD2. Germline V gene sequence: CDR1 KGHDR, CDR2 SFDVKD. Germline trimming cut 4 bases from V and 1 base from J; bases unmatched to any gene: 17. CDR3 length: 20 amino acids. In DNA, the CDR3 is TGTGCCACCAGTGACCCGGTGGTAGCGGGAGACCTAGTGGGCACAGATACGCAGTATTTT. Translating gives CATSDPVVAGDLVGTDTQYF.

In nucleotides, the CDR3 is TGTGCCAGTACTTTCGACAGGCGTGGGACTGAAGCTTTCTTT. It specifies CASTFDRRGTEAFF. The rearrangement joins TRBV19 to TRBJ1-1; possibly TRBD1 for D (6 bases). Germline CDR1 reads LNHDA; CDR2 reads SQIVND (reference sequence). Trimming stripped 7 bases from V and 5 bases from J, with 17 bases between. The CDR3 sequence is 14 residues long.

The chain recombines TRBV2 with TRBJ1-5; no reliable D call. Germline V gives CDR1 SNHLY, CDR2 FYNNEI. The CDR3 covers 13 residues. V was trimmed by 4 bases and J by 2 bases, leaving 6 bases between them. CDR3 residues: CASSADGNQPQHF. The CDR3 nucleotides are TGTGCCAGCAGTGCGGACGGCAATCAGCCCCAGCATTTT. Full variable domain (rest looked up from reference TRBV2 and TRBJ1-5): EPEVTQTPSHQVTQMGQEVILRCVPISNHLYFYWYRQILGQKVEFLVSFYNNEISEKSEIFDDQFSVERPDGSNFTLKIRSTKLEDSAMYFCASSADGNQPQHFGDGTRLSIL.

The J gene is TRBJ2-7, the V gene TRBV27; TRBD2 matches at 9 bases. Germline V gives CDR1 MNHEY, CDR2 SMNVEV (reference sequence). The J segment lost 2 bases and the V segment lost 11 bases, leaving 10 bases of the junction unmatched. The CDR3 has 14 amino acids. The CDR3 DNA is TGTGCCTCCAGGGCTAGCGGGGACCCCTACGAGCAGTACTTC. Residues: CASRASGDPYEQYF.